Presented here are 27 T cell receptor beta chains from one specimen sequenced in a study of blood T cell repertoires in COVID-19. The repertoire was sequenced with immunoSEQ multiplex PCR; TCRdb's copy has only in-frame clones and lacks some. The sample includes 250,000 to 300,000 clones, about 76% seen only once; the top ten take around 2.9%. Sequenced material: peripheral blood. These receptors were taken from a woman aged 55-70 years with active or convalescent COVID-19.

The gene calls are TRBV18 and TRBJ2-5; 8 positions match TRBD1. CDR1 and CDR2 (germline): KGHSH, LQKENI. The V segment lost 3 bases and the J segment 4 bases; nucleotides outside the gene matches: 4. This CDR3 has 14 residues. The CDR3 spells CASSPQGARETQYF. The CDR3 nucleotides read TGTGCCAGCTCACCCCAGGGGGCACGAGAGACCCAGTACTTC.

The chain couples TRBV29-1 to TRBJ1-2; perhaps TRBD1 as D (5 bases). V lost 3 bases and J 8 bases, leaving 13 bases between the germline ends. CDR1 SQVTM and CDR2 ANQGSEA come from the germline V gene. CDR3 length: 12 residues. The CDR3 DNA is TGCAGCGTTGACCTTAGGGGCTTCGGCTACACCTTC. It is translated as CSVDLRGFGYTF.

This clone was found once. The chain employs TRBV18 and TRBJ2-5; TRBD1 matches at 7 bases. Germline CDR1 KGHSH, CDR2 LQKENI. The CDR3 sequence is 15 residues long. The J segment lost 5 bases and the V segment lost 3 bases, leaving 9 bases of the junction unmatched. CDR3 sequence reads: CASSPRQGIMETQYF. Written as DNA, the CDR3 is TGTGCCAGCTCACCGCGACAGGGTATAATGGAGACCCAGTACTTC.

The V and J genes are TRBV6-5 and TRBJ2-7, with 12 bases fitting TRBD2. V dropped 8 bases and J dropped 2; count of bases not matched to a gene: 4. The CDR3 spans 14 residues. The germline CDR1 and CDR2 sequences are MNHEY and SVGAGI. Written as DNA, the CDR3 is TGTGCCAGCTCTAGCGGGGGGGACCCCTACGAGCAGTACTTC. Translating gives CASSSGGDPYEQYF.

The chain combines TRBV6-5 with TRBJ2-3; possibly TRBD2 for D (6 bases). The germline V gene has CDR1 MNHEY and CDR2 SVGAGI. This CDR3 is built from 13 residues. Trimming shortened V by 7 bases and J by 5 bases, and 13 bases separated the two germline ends. The CDR3 coding sequence is TGTGCCAGCACCCCGTCGGGGGAAGATACGCAGTATTTT. It translates to CASTPSGEDTQYF.

This clone was observed a handful of times. The chain carries TRBV18 and TRBJ2-5; the match to TRBD1 covers 9 bases. The ends lost 3 bases at V and 2 bases at J; junction bases unmatched: 1. Looked up from germline, CDR1 is KGHSH and CDR2 is LQKENI. There are 14 residues in the CDR3. CDR3 residues: CASSPTGGQETQYF. For the CDR3, the DNA is TGTGCCAGCTCACCGACAGGGGGGCAAGAGACCCAGTACTTC.

The genes are TRBV19 and TRBJ1-1; 9 bases match TRBD1. Germline CDR1 is LNHDA and CDR2 is SQIVND (reference sequence). The junction had 6 bases not matched to a gene; V was cut back by 5 bases and J by 5 bases. The CDR3 length is 14 residues. CDR3 in DNA: TGTGCCAGTAGTTCCCAGGGGACAGGGACTGAAGCTTTCTTT. As protein: CASSSQGTGTEAFF.

The chain is built from TRBV19 and TRBJ2-3; 11 nucleotides agree with TRBD2. Germline values: CDR1 LNHDA, CDR2 SQIVND (reference sequence). CDR3 length equals 15 residues. The J segment lost 11 bases and the V segment lost 4 bases, leaving 11 bases of the junction unmatched. In DNA form, the CDR3 reads TGTGCCAGTAGTAAACTAGCGGGGGCTAGTGATGGGCAGTATTTT. Amino acid sequence: CASSKLAGASDGQYF.

The V call is TRBV6-5, the J call TRBJ2-2, with 9 bases matching TRBD1. The CDR3 contains 14 residues. J gave up 5 bases and V 6 bases, and 4 bases lay outside the gene matches. In germline, CDR1 is MNHEY, CDR2 SVGAGI. The DNA of the CDR3 is TGTGCCAGCAGCTGGGACAGGGAGACCGGGGAGCTGTTTTTT. The encoded protein is CASSWDRETGELFF.

The chain joins TRBV4-3 to TRBJ2-7; 10 nucleotides align to TRBD1. Germline V gives CDR1 LGHNA, CDR2 YSLEER. The CDR3 loop spans 15 amino acids. V was clipped by 3 bases and J by 3 bases; unmatched bases: 5. The CDR3 nucleotides read TGCGCCAGCAGCCATCGAGGGACAGGGGACTACGAGCAGTACTTC. Its protein is CASSHRGTGDYEQYF.

The CDR3 spells CASSESHHSNQPQHF. The CDR3 DNA reads as TGTGCCAGCAGTGAAAGCCACCATAGCAATCAGCCCCAGCATTTT. The gene calls are TRBV6-4 and TRBJ1-5, with D unresolved. CDR3 length: 15 residues. Germline-derived CDR1 and CDR2 are MRHNA and SNTAGT. Trimming shortened V by 3 bases and J by 0 bases, and 9 bases separated the two germline ends.

CDR3 bases: TGTGCCAGCAGACGGGGACAGGGATCCTACGAGCAGTACTTC. It translates to CASRRGQGSYEQYF. The V call is TRBV6-5, the J call TRBJ2-7, with 9 bases matching TRBD1. This CDR3 has 14 residues. J was trimmed by 1 base and V by 6 bases; bases with no gene match: 4. The germline gives CDR1 MNHEY, CDR2 SVGAGI.

The J gene is TRBJ2-5, the V gene TRBV24-1; 12 bases line up with TRBD2. V trimming: 2 bases; J trimming: 1 base; junction bases outside the gene matches: 10. Germline V lookup: CDR1 KGHDR, CDR2 SFDVKD. The CDR3 contains 19 residues. CDR3 protein: CATSDSALAGGAFQETQYF. CDR3 bases: TGTGCCACCAGTGATTCCGCCCTAGCGGGGGGGGCTTTCCAAGAGACCCAGTACTTC.

The chain carries TRBV3-1 (or the pseudogene TRBV3-2) and TRBJ2-4; D unresolved. V gave up 4 bases and J gave up 5 bases, with 12 bases separating them. This CDR3 spans 14 amino acids. Germline loops: CDR1 LGHDT, CDR2 YNNKEL (reference sequence). The CDR3 bases are TGTGCCAGCAGCCTCGGTGGAGACGAAAACATTCAGTACTTC. Protein: CASSLGGDENIQYF.

This clone was seen a handful of times. V is TRBV14 and J is TRBJ2-7; tentatively, D is TRBD2 (7 bases). CDR3 length equals 15 residues. Trimming left V 3 bases short and J 4 bases short, with 16 bases between. The V gene's germline CDR1 is SGHDN and CDR2 FVKESK. The CDR3 nucleotides are TGTGCCAGCAGCCAGGTCGCGGGGGCCACTTACGAGCAGTACTTC. Its protein product is CASSQVAGATYEQYF. Full variable domain (missing parts from reference TRBV14 and TRBJ2-7): EAGVTQFPSHSVIEKGQTVTLRCDPISGHDNLYWYRRVMGKEIKFLLHFVKESKQDESGMPNNRFLAERTGGTYSTLKVQPAELEDSGVYFCASSQVAGATYEQYFGPGTRLTVT.

This clone was recorded once. This chain links TRBV6-4 with TRBJ1-2, with 7 bases matching TRBD1. This CDR3 has 14 amino acids. From germline, CDR1 is MRHNA and CDR2 SNTAGT. V gave up 6 bases and J gave up 7 bases; unmatched junction bases: 11. The DNA of the CDR3 is TGTGCCAGCAGCGGAGACAGGGCCTCGGGTGGCTACACCTTC. Translating it yields CASSGDRASGGYTF.

The rearrangement joins TRBV19 to TRBJ1-4; D perhaps matches TRBD1 (6 bases). This CDR3 is 16 amino acids long. The germline gives CDR1 LNHDA, CDR2 SQIVND (reference sequence). Between the trimmed V and J ends, which lost 5 bases and 2 bases, there was a span of 15 bases. The CDR3 sequence is CASSGGGGGTNEKLFF. In DNA, the CDR3 is TGTGCCAGTAGTGGGGGGGGCGGAGGTACTAATGAAAAACTGTTTTTT.

The chain carries TRBV6-5 and TRBJ1-3; TRBD1 might be the D (5 bases). Trimming pared 7 bases from V and 3 bases from J, leaving 16 bases between. CDR1 MNHEY and CDR2 SVGAGI come from the germline V gene. The CDR3 totals 15 residues. The CDR3 nucleotides are TGTGCCAGCAAGCGGGACCGGATGGGTGGAAACACCATATATTTT. Amino acid sequence: CASKRDRMGGNTIYF.

The chain couples TRBV10-3 to TRBJ2-1; D remains unclear. V lost 1 base, J lost 5 bases, and 6 bases lay in between. This CDR3 region has 13 residues. Germline V lookup: CDR1 ENHRY, CDR2 SYGVKD. The CDR3: CAISEWANNEQFF. The CDR3 coding sequence is TGTGCCATCAGTGAGTGGGCCAACAATGAGCAGTTCTTC.

The J gene is TRBJ1-5, the V gene TRBV18; 8 bases line up with TRBD1. J was trimmed by 6 bases and V by 6 bases; bases with no gene match: 7. CDR3 length: 14 amino acids. The germline gives CDR1 KGHSH, CDR2 LQKENI. CDR3 loop: CASSTGQGGQPQHF. CDR3 sequence (DNA): TGTGCCAGCTCCACCGGACAGGGCGGTCAGCCCCAGCATTTT.

J is TRBJ2-1 and V is TRBV27; D may be TRBD1 (6 bases). This CDR3 is built from 17 residues. Trimming removed 5 bases from V and 8 bases from J, with 25 bases in between. Germline values: CDR1 MNHEY, CDR2 SMNVEV (reference sequence). The DNA for the CDR3 is TGTGCCAGCAGTAGGAACATCCTCTCGACAGGTAGACATGAGCAGTTCTTC. Encoded protein: CASSRNILSTGRHEQFF.

V usage is TRBV3-1 (or the pseudogene TRBV3-2) and J usage is TRBJ1-6, with 8 positions matching TRBD1. Germline V lookup: CDR1 LGHDT, CDR2 YNNKEL (reference sequence). The CDR3 consists of 14 residues. Trimming at V came to 1 base and at J to 11 bases, leaving 4 bases not matched to a gene. The CDR3 nucleotides read TGTGCCAGCAGCCAAGGACAGGGGATGCCACCCCTCCACTTT. The encoded protein is CASSQGQGMPPLHF.

V is TRBV6-1 and J is TRBJ1-5; possible D gene TRBD1, 5 bases. Germline-derived CDR1 and CDR2 are MNHNS and SASEGT. The CDR3 totals 14 residues. V lost 1 base to trimming and J lost 4 bases, with 8 bases between them. Written as DNA, the CDR3 is TGTGCCAGCAGTGAAGTTACAGGTAATCAGCCCCAGCATTTT. Translation: CASSEVTGNQPQHF.

V usage is TRBV5-1 and J usage is TRBJ2-1; TRBD1 aligns across 8 bases. This CDR3 is 14 amino acids long. V trimming: 4 bases; J trimming: 5 bases; junction bases outside the gene matches: 5. Germline CDR1 SGHRS, CDR2 YFSETQ. This CDR3 reads CASSQRTGNNEQFF. CDR3 DNA: TGCGCCAGCAGCCAAAGGACAGGGAACAATGAGCAGTTCTTC.

The genes are TRBV3-1 (or the pseudogene TRBV3-2) and TRBJ2-7; 10 nucleotides line up with TRBD1. Germline V gene sequence: CDR1 LGHDT, CDR2 YNNKEL (reference sequence). The CDR3 loop spans 16 amino acids. The junction had 5 bases not matched to a gene; V was cut back by 1 base and J by 2 bases. The CDR3 DNA sequence: TGTGCCAGCAGCCAAGGAGGGACAGGGGTTCCCTACGAGCAGTACTTC. Translating it yields CASSQGGTGVPYEQYF.

J is TRBJ2-7 and V is TRBV7-9, with 9 bases identical to TRBD2. V gave up 4 bases and J gave up 0 bases; unmatched junction bases: 7. Germline-derived CDR1 and CDR2 are SEHNR and FQNEAQ (reference sequence). CDR3 length equals 16 residues. In DNA form, the CDR3 reads TGTGCCAGCAGCTCGAGTCTAGCGGGGCGCTCCTACGAGCAGTACTTC. Translated, it gives CASSSSLAGRSYEQYF.

This clone has only one observation. One junction end disagrees with the germline gene, perhaps due to a read error. V usage is TRBV11-2 and J usage is TRBJ2-7; tentatively, D is TRBD1 (5 bases). Germline V gene data show CDR1 as SGHAT and CDR2 as FQNNGV. The CDR3 runs 12 residues. The DNA of the CDR3 is TGTGCCACCAGCTCCTCAGGGTACGAGCAGTACTTC. Translated: CATSSSGYEQYF.